This T cell receptor beta chain was recorded in a study of T cell responses to AZD1222 COVID-19 vaccine. Pooled together were second doses at about 4 or about 12 weeks. Details on this clone: The target antigen is unknown.

Trimming left V 0 bases short and J 4 bases short, with 4 bases between. This CDR3 is built from 13 residues. CDR1 and CDR2 (germline): MNHEY, SVGEGT. Using immunoSEQ multiplex PCR, the repertoire was profiled, and TCRdb retains in-frame clones only, with some absent. The data show fewer than 150,000 clones, roughly 84% seen once. Findings and caveats of the study: Epitopes outside B.1.351 and B.1.1.7 mutated regions reportedly drew nearly half of spike TCRs. Most donors were white British, females outnumbered males, and clonal diversity was possibly underestimated.

The rearrangement links TRBV6-2 or TRBV6-3 to TRBJ2-1; D call uncertain. The receptor was isolated from an adult who received the AZD1222 COVID-19 vaccine. The sample consisted of peripheral blood, taken 28 days after the second AZD1222 dose. CDR3 sequence reads: CASSYSPYNEQFF. In nucleotides, the CDR3 is TGTGCCAGCAGTTACTCCCCTTACAATGAGCAGTTCTTC.